Below, 29 T cell receptor beta chains from the same sample are listed, as sequenced in a study of cytomegalovirus exposure and HLA in healthy donors. Sequencing used immunoSEQ multiplex PCR; TCRdb keeps in-frame clones, though not all of them. The table lists some 190,000 clones, about 82% of them singletons, with around 1.6% in the top ten. The sample comprised PBMCs. The receptors originated from a woman aged 18-29 years in good health and CMV-seronegative.

This clone was observed a single time. The chain couples TRBV15 to TRBJ2-1, with 11 bases lining up with TRBD2. The CDR3 has 18 residues. CDR1 is LNHNV, CDR2 YYDKDF, per germline (reference sequence). J lost 4 bases, V lost 1 base, and 9 bases had no gene match. This CDR3 reads CATSRVLAGGRLYNEQFF. For the CDR3, the DNA is TGTGCCACCAGCAGAGTTCTAGCGGGAGGACGGCTTTACAATGAGCAGTTCTTC.

Regarding this clone: This sample includes further DNA sequences coding for the same CDR3. V is TRBV18 and J is TRBJ1-5; D uncertain. With 2 bases removed from V and 6 bases from J, the gap between germline ends came to 11 bases. The CDR3 covers 14 residues. In germline, CDR1 is KGHSH, CDR2 LQKENI. Written as DNA, the CDR3 is TGTGCCAGCTCACCAGCGGGGTTGGGTCAGCCCCAGCATTTT. Amino acids: CASSPAGLGQPQHF.

The CDR3 nucleotides are TGTGCCAGCAGCCAAGTGGTTTCTAGCGGGAGCTTGGAGACCCAGTACTTC. This gives the protein CASSQVVSSGSLETQYF. The chain carries TRBV14 and TRBJ2-5, with 10 positions matching TRBD2. The CDR3 totals 17 residues. Germline CDR1 SGHDN, CDR2 FVKESK. V shed 1 base, J shed 5 bases, and the junction held 10 bases outside the gene matches. Variable domain in full (rest from reference TRBV14 and TRBJ2-5): EAGVTQFPSHSVIEKGQTVTLRCDPISGHDNLYWYRRVMGKEIKFLLHFVKESKQDESGMPNNRFLAERTGGTYSTLKVQPAELEDSGVYFCASSQVVSSGSLETQYFGPGTRLLVL.

The CDR3 here is CASSRGGGADTQYF. CDR3 sequence (DNA): TGTGCCAGCAGCCGCGGCGGGGGCGCAGATACGCAGTATTTT. The chain carries TRBV7-2 and TRBJ2-3; tentatively, D is TRBD2 (7 bases). The CDR3 is 14 residues long. Trimming cost V 5 bases and J 4 bases, with 13 bases left between them. Germline CDR1 and CDR2: SGHTA and FQGNSA.

The J gene is TRBJ2-7, the V gene TRBV7-8; 7 nucleotides match TRBD1. The CDR3 loop spans 14 amino acids. CDR1 is SGHVS, CDR2 FQNEAQ, per germline. J gave up 3 bases and V 0 bases, and 2 bases lay outside the gene matches. CDR3 coding DNA: TGTGCCAGCAGCTTAGCGGGACAGTACTACGAGCAGTACTTC. Amino acids: CASSLAGQYYEQYF.

This clone has just a few counts. The sample contains more than one DNA sequence encoding this CDR3. This chain connects TRBV27 to TRBJ1-2; 8 bases map to TRBD1. The CDR3 is 13 residues long. CDR1 and CDR2 from the germline V gene are MNHEY and SMNVEV (reference sequence). J lost 4 bases, V lost 2 bases, and 0 bases had no gene match. Here the CDR3 DNA reads TGTGCCAGCAGTTTAGGGACAGGCTATGGCTACACCTTC. As protein: CASSLGTGYGYTF.

The chain employs TRBV18 and TRBJ1-2; 8 bases map to TRBD1. V trimming: 4 bases; J trimming: 8 bases; junction bases outside the gene matches: 9. The CDR3 loop spans 14 amino acids. In germline, CDR1 is KGHSH, CDR2 LQKENI. The CDR3 DNA sequence: TGTGCCAGCTCACAAGAGGGACAGGTTATAGGCTACACCTTC. Amino acid sequence: CASSQEGQVIGYTF.

V is TRBV30 and J is TRBJ1-1; TRBD1 is a possible D gene (6 bases). Per germline, CDR1 GTSNPN and CDR2 SVGIG (reference sequence). The V end lost 0 bases, the J end lost 11 bases, and 19 bases lay between the germline ends. CDR3 length: 14 amino acids. CDR3 DNA: TGTGCCTGGAGTGTACAAGGTGGCAGGGGAGGGGCTTTCTTT. This gives the protein CAWSVQGGRGGAFF.

This clone turned up a few times. V and J are TRBV10-3 and TRBJ2-6; 9 bases agree with TRBD1. Germline loops: CDR1 ENHRY, CDR2 SYGVKD. The V and J ends lost 8 bases and 0 bases, in that order; junction bases with no gene match: 14. The CDR3 is 19 residues long. Here the CDR3 reads CAIEDRGGLSSSGANVLTF. The CDR3 DNA reads TGTGCCATCGAGGACAGGGGAGGTCTCTCCTCCTCTGGGGCCAACGTCCTGACTTTC.

Remarks on this clone: This sample also contains other DNA sequences that code for the same CDR3. This sequence joins TRBV5-1 and TRBJ1-6; 8 bases agree with TRBD1. V dropped 4 bases and J dropped 7; count of bases not matched to a gene: 4. This CDR3 spans 14 amino acids. CDR1 is SGHRS and CDR2 is YFSETQ in the germline V gene. CDR3 sequence reads: CASSPGQGNSPLHF. DNA of the CDR3: TGCGCCAGCAGCCCCGGACAGGGAAATTCACCCCTCCACTTT.

The V and J genes are TRBV7-3 and TRBJ1-1; 7 bases align to TRBD1. Trimming took 1 base from V and 1 from J; bases not matched to a gene: 3. In germline, CDR1 is SGHTA, CDR2 FQGTGA. There are 15 residues in the CDR3. The CDR3 region is CASSLKTGRNTEAFF. For the CDR3, the DNA is TGTGCCAGCAGCTTAAAGACAGGGAGGAACACTGAAGCTTTCTTT.

The rearrangement uses TRBV2 and TRBJ2-3; TRBD1 agrees at 7 bases. With 7 bases clipped from V and 2 bases from J, the junction kept 6 bases outside the gene matches. CDR1 SNHLY and CDR2 FYNNEI come from the germline V gene. The CDR3 covers 14 residues. CDR3: CASTWDSYTDTQYF. In DNA, the CDR3 is TGTGCCAGCACCTGGGACAGTTACACAGATACGCAGTATTTT.

V gene TRBV5-4 combines with J gene TRBJ2-1; the match to TRBD2 covers 7 bases. The CDR3 loop spans 15 amino acids. Germline V gene sequence: CDR1 SGHNT, CDR2 YYREEE (reference sequence). V lost 1 base, J lost 6 bases, and 7 bases stayed unmatched. CDR3 residues: CASSLRRERRNEQFF. The CDR3 DNA is TGTGCCAGCAGCTTGAGGCGGGAGCGCCGCAATGAGCAGTTCTTC.

V usage is TRBV11-3 and J usage is TRBJ1-2, with a tentative D call TRBD1 (5 bases). V was cut by 5 bases and J by 5 bases, with 12 bases left in between. CDR3 length: 13 residues. In germline, CDR1 is SGHNT, CDR2 YENEEA. CDR3 residues: CASSPGQGYGYTF. DNA of the CDR3: TGTGCCAGCAGCCCTGGTCAGGGATATGGCTACACCTTC.

The rearrangement joins TRBV7-2 to TRBJ2-5; 7 bases match TRBD2. In germline, CDR1 is SGHTA, CDR2 FQGNSA. Trimming took 4 bases from V and 2 from J; bases not matched to a gene: 10. The CDR3 spans 16 residues. CDR3 loop: CASSSLPSGTQETQYF. The CDR3, as DNA: TGTGCCAGCAGCTCCCTTCCTAGCGGAACACAAGAGACCCAGTACTTC.

The V and J genes are TRBV4-1 and TRBJ1-2; unclear D gene. V lost 1 base, J lost 4 bases, and 16 bases lay in between. Germline CDR1 MGHRA, CDR2 YSYEKL. The CDR3 extends over 16 amino acids. The CDR3 here is CASSQVVGGSSYGYTF. The CDR3 region has the DNA TGCGCCAGCAGCCAAGTGGTGGGAGGGTCCAGCTATGGCTACACCTTC.

The chain combines TRBV5-1 with TRBJ2-1, with 8 positions matching TRBD2. CDR3 length: 15 amino acids. Germline values: CDR1 SGHRS, CDR2 YFSETQ. The junction had 9 bases not matched to a gene; V was cut back by 4 bases and J by 6 bases. CDR3 bases: TGCGCCAGCAGCCTGGGACGGGGGGGCCCCAATGAGCAGTTCTTC. Protein sequence: CASSLGRGGPNEQFF.

DNA for the CDR3: TGCGCCAGCAGCGGGGGACTAGCGGGGAGGTTGGATACGCAGTATTTT. It specifies CASSGGLAGRLDTQYF. The V and J genes are TRBV5-1 and TRBJ2-3, with 13 bases identical to TRBD2. V lost 4 bases and J lost 6; bases outside the gene matches: 8. The length of the CDR3 is 16 residues. CDR1 SGHRS and CDR2 YFSETQ come from the germline V gene.

This clone was detected only a few times. The chain is built from TRBV2 and TRBJ1-2, with D unclear. With 6 bases removed from V and 3 bases from J, the gap between germline ends came to 26 bases. The CDR3 is made up of 18 amino acids. The germline V gene has CDR1 SNHLY and CDR2 FYNNEI. CDR3 in amino acids: CASRDRGATRSDHYGYTF. In DNA form, the CDR3 reads TGTGCCAGCAGGGATAGAGGAGCCACTAGGTCGGATCACTATGGCTACACCTTC.

J is TRBJ2-1 and V is TRBV4-1; no firm D call. The CDR3 covers 18 residues. Germline CDR1 MGHRA, CDR2 YSYEKL. V shed 1 base and J shed 0 bases, with 16 bases lying between them. The CDR3 spells CASSQGLIRRSSYNEQFF. In nucleotides, the CDR3 is TGCGCCAGCAGCCAAGGATTGATAAGGCGGAGCTCCTACAATGAGCAGTTCTTC.

The table lists this clone with a few counts. The chain recombines TRBV25-1 with TRBJ2-7; 9 bases agree with TRBD2. The CDR3 length is 14 residues. Per the germline V gene, CDR1 is MGHDK and CDR2 is SYGVNS. After removal of 3 bases from V and 5 bases from J, the junction contained 5 bases not matched to a gene. The CDR3 coding sequence is TGTGCCAGCAGTGACGGTGCGGGAGGGGACGAGCAGTACTTC. Translated: CASSDGAGGDEQYF.

The chain employs TRBV5-1 and TRBJ1-1, with D perhaps matching TRBD1 (6 bases). The CDR3 sequence is 14 residues long. Trimming stripped 5 bases from V and 0 bases from J, with 11 bases between. Germline lookup yields CDR1 SGHRS and CDR2 YFSETQ. This chain's CDR3 is CASRGGRLNTEAFF. The CDR3 DNA follows: TGCGCCAGCAGAGGGGGACGGCTGAACACTGAAGCTTTCTTT. Together with reference TRBV5-1 and TRBJ1-1, the CDR3 gives the full variable domain: KAGVTQTPRYLIKTRGQQVTLSCSPISGHRSVSWYQQTPGQGLQFLFEYFSETQRNKGNFPGRFSGRQFSNSRSEMNVSTLELGDSALYLCASRGGRLNTEAFFGQGTRLTVV.

This rearrangement joins TRBV18 to TRBJ2-2; the D gene is possibly TRBD1 (6 bases). The CDR3 is made up of 17 amino acids. Germline V gives CDR1 KGHSH, CDR2 LQKENI. With 5 bases removed from V and 1 base from J, the gap between germline ends came to 17 bases. The CDR3 is CASSSDQTGQNTGELFF. The DNA for the CDR3 is TGTGCCAGCTCATCCGACCAGACAGGACAGAACACCGGGGAGCTGTTTTTT.

In its sample, this clone was seen a few times. The chain couples TRBV9 to TRBJ1-6, with 7 nucleotides matching TRBD1. The V gene's germline CDR1 is SGDLS and CDR2 YYNGEE. V was pared by 5 bases and J by 8 bases, with 19 bases of the junction left unmatched. CDR3 length: 18 residues. The CDR3 DNA sequence: TGTGCCAGCAGGCCCGGGGTTCCGGGACAGTTTCCCCATTCACCCCTCCACTTT. Its translation: CASRPGVPGQFPHSPLHF.

The chain joins TRBV19 to TRBJ1-2, with D possibly TRBD1 on 6 matching bases. Per germline, CDR1 LNHDA and CDR2 SQIVND (reference sequence). The V gene lost 4 bases and the J gene lost 8 bases, with 14 bases spanning the gap. CDR3 size: 13 residues. The CDR3 DNA reads TGTGCCAGTAGTACCACAGGGTTTATCGGCTACACCTTC. It codes for CASSTTGFIGYTF.

This rearrangement joins TRBV7-7 to TRBJ2-7; TRBD2 is a possible D gene (6 bases). Germline-derived CDR1 and CDR2 are SSHAT and FNYEAQ (reference sequence). Trimming took 2 bases from V and 4 from J, leaving 12 bases between them. The CDR3 is made up of 14 amino acids. The CDR3 loop is CASSLYSGTYEQYF. In DNA, the CDR3 is TGTGCCAGCAGCTTATATTCAGGGACTTACGAGCAGTACTTC.

The sample holds a few counts of this clone. The CDR3 DNA sequence: TGTGCCAGCAGCTTAACCGGGACATCTAACACTGAAGCTTTCTTT. Encoded protein: CASSLTGTSNTEAFF. The V call is TRBV7-3, the J call TRBJ1-1; D may be TRBD1 (6 bases). V dropped 0 bases and J dropped 2 bases, with 10 bases sitting between them. The germline gives CDR1 SGHTA, CDR2 FQGTGA. This CDR3 has 15 amino acids.

Only a few counts were recorded for this clone. The chain links TRBV4-2 to TRBJ2-1, with D perhaps TRBD2 (5 bases). The germline V gene has CDR1 LGHNA and CDR2 YNFKEQ. CDR3 length: 14 residues. Trimming took off 0 bases at V and 6 bases at J, with 9 bases between the two ends. The CDR3 bases are TGTGCCAGCAGCCAAGAAGGTGAGGGCAATGAGCAGTTCTTC. It translates to CASSQEGEGNEQFF.

This clone was seen only once. V is TRBV9 and J is TRBJ2-3, with a possible D match to TRBD2 (5 bases). Germline V gives CDR1 SGDLS, CDR2 YYNGEE. This CDR3 spans 14 amino acids. V was trimmed by 4 bases and J by 4 bases, leaving 13 bases between them. The CDR3, as DNA: TGTGCCAGCAGCCCGGGCGGGTACGCAGATACGCAGTATTTT. Translation gives CASSPGGYADTQYF.